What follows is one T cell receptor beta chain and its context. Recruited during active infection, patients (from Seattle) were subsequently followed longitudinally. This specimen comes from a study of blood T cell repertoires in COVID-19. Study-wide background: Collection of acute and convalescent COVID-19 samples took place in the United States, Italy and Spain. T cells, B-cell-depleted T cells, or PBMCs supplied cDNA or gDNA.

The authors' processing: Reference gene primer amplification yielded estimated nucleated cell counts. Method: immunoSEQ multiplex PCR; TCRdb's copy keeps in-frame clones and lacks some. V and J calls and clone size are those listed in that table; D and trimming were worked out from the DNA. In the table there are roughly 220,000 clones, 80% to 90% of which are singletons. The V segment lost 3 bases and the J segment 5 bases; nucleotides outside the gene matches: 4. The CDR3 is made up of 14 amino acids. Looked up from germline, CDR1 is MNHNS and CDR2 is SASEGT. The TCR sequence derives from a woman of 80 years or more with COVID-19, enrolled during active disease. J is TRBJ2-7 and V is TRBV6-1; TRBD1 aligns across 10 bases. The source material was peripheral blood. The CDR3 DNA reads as TGTGCCAGCAGTGACCGACAGGGGGCCCACGAGCAGTACTTC. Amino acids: CASSDRQGAHEQYF.